Listed here are 25 T cell receptor beta chains from one sample, sequenced in a study of T-cell reconstitution after alpha-beta-depleted transplantation in children. A library of TCRbeta sequences, prepared with unique molecular identifiers, was generated. Via MiXCR, TCRdb re-called the PCR reads, giving one row per CDR3 protein. The top ten clones hold approximately 6% of a sample with nearly 250,000 distinct CDR3 sequences, less than 9% of them seen once. Specimen: PBMCs, mostly from graft donor cells, collected 180 days after TCRalphabeta/CD19-depleted stem cell transplant. The origin of the receptors is a male patient aged 10 to 17 who had a stem cell transplant for acute lymphoblastic leukemia, so the T cells may come from the graft donor.

CDR3 loop: CASSQRGDTEAFF. DNA for the CDR3: TGTGCCAGCAGCCAAAGGGGTGACACTGAAGCTTTCTTT. This rearrangement joins TRBV3-1 to TRBJ1-1; possible D gene TRBD1, 5 bases. Trimming removed 2 bases from V and 3 bases from J, with 7 bases in between. Looked up from germline, CDR1 is LGHDT and CDR2 is YNNKEL (reference sequence). The length of the CDR3 is 13 residues.

This clonotype has more than one count but fewer than ten. The chain has TRBV29-1 and TRBJ2-7, with 11 bases fitting TRBD2. The CDR3 runs 15 residues. With 4 bases clipped from V and 7 bases from J, the junction kept 12 bases outside the gene matches. Germline V gene sequence: CDR1 SQVTM, CDR2 ANQGSEA. CDR3 in DNA: TGCAGCGTTGCTCAGACTAGCGGGGTCCGAGGGGAGCAGTACTTC. This sequence encodes CSVAQTSGVRGEQYF.

This clonotype was seen many times. The V call is TRBV5-6, the J call TRBJ2-7, with D perhaps matching TRBD1 (5 bases). V lost 3 bases and J 0 bases, leaving 7 bases between the germline ends. The length of the CDR3 is 13 residues. Germline CDR1 SGHDT, CDR2 YYEEEE. The CDR3 region is CASSSDTSYEQYF. CDR3 coding DNA: TGTGCCAGCAGCTCGGACACCTCCTACGAGCAGTACTTC.

This clonotype was counted ten times or more. V gene TRBV28 combines with J gene TRBJ1-1; D is ambiguous. This CDR3 is 14 amino acids long. With 1 base removed from V and 3 bases from J, the gap between germline ends came to 9 bases. From germline, CDR1 is MDHEN and CDR2 SYDVKM. CDR3 sequence reads: CASSLSTIYTEAFF. The CDR3, as DNA: TGTGCCAGCAGTTTATCGACAATCTACACTGAAGCTTTCTTT.

This clonotype was detected many times. The rearrangement links TRBV27 to TRBJ2-7; D unresolved. Trimming removed 5 bases from V and 1 base from J, with 15 bases in between. The CDR3 contains 15 residues. The V gene's germline CDR1 is MNHEY and CDR2 SMNVEV (reference sequence). The CDR3 spells CASSPRQAKSYEQYF. Here the CDR3 DNA reads TGTGCCAGCAGTCCGAGGCAGGCGAAGTCCTACGAGCAGTACTTC.

On this clonotype: A much larger clone sits a single nucleotide away, making a read error possible. CDR3 residues: CAISEGLRTDTQYF. CDR3 nucleotides: TGTGCCATCAGTGAGGGACTCCGCACAGATACGCAGTATTTT. The rearrangement links TRBV10-3 to TRBJ2-3; D possibly corresponds to TRBD2 (5 bases). The germline gives CDR1 ENHRY, CDR2 SYGVKD. V was cut by 2 bases and J by 1 base, with 7 bases left in between. The CDR3 is 14 amino acids.

This clonotype occurred many times. This chain connects TRBV11-3 to TRBJ2-7, with D possibly being TRBD2 (5 bases). Trimming pared 2 bases from V and 4 bases from J, leaving 9 bases between. Germline V gene data show CDR1 as SGHNT and CDR2 as YENEEA. This CDR3 has 13 residues. The DNA for the CDR3 is TGTGCCAGCAGCTTAAAAGGACTGTACGAGCAGTACTTC. Protein sequence: CASSLKGLYEQYF.

At least ten counts were recorded for this clonotype. The rearrangement links TRBV7-3 to TRBJ2-2; D gene ambiguous. The V end lost 5 bases, the J end lost 7 bases, and 14 bases lay between the germline ends. This CDR3 is built from 14 residues. Per germline, CDR1 SGHTA and CDR2 FQGTGA. In DNA form, the CDR3 reads TGTGCCAGCAGCCCGGACCCCGCTGGCGGGGAGCTGTTTTTT. Its translation: CASSPDPAGGELFF.

This clonotype was found many times. The chain couples TRBV12-3 or TRBV12-4 to TRBJ2-7; 14 bases line up with TRBD2. The CDR3 has 16 amino acids. Unmatched junction bases numbered 3, after V lost 4 bases and J lost 1 base. The CDR3 here is CASSSGTSGGSYEQYF. Written as DNA, the CDR3 is TGTGCCAGCAGTTCCGGGACTAGCGGGGGTTCCTACGAGCAGTACTTC.

At least ten counts were recorded for this clonotype. The chain carries TRBV5-1 and TRBJ1-1; no clear D. V gave up 3 bases and J gave up 0 bases, with 6 bases separating them. The length of the CDR3 is 13 residues. CDR1 and CDR2 (germline): SGHRS, YFSETQ. CDR3 sequence: CASSYQVNTEAFF. In DNA, the CDR3 is TGCGCCAGCAGCTATCAGGTGAACACTGAAGCTTTCTTT.

This clonotype was seen ten or more times. The rearrangement uses TRBV20-1 and TRBJ1-3; 8 bases align to TRBD1. Germline lookup yields CDR1 DFQATT and CDR2 SNEGSKA (reference sequence). V trimming: 6 bases; J trimming: 0 bases; junction bases outside the gene matches: 4. The CDR3 spans 14 residues. CDR3 sequence (DNA): TGCAGTGCGGCTGACAGGGGCTCTGGAAACACCATATATTTT. Translating it yields CSAADRGSGNTIYF.

This chain uses TRBV20-1 with TRBJ2-5; 12 nucleotides agree with TRBD2. CDR1 and CDR2 (germline): DFQATT, SNEGSKA (reference sequence). The V and J ends lost 5 bases and 5 bases, in that order; junction bases with no gene match: 6. The CDR3 has 14 amino acids. CDR3 in DNA: TGCAGTGCTGCCCCACTAGCGGGGGGTGAGACCCAGTACTTC. The encoded protein is CSAAPLAGGETQYF.

This clonotype was counted many times. The chain employs TRBV5-1 and TRBJ2-3; the D is unclear. The germline gives CDR1 SGHRS, CDR2 YFSETQ. The CDR3 sequence is 17 residues long. V was trimmed by 1 base and J by 4 bases, leaving 19 bases between them. CDR3 amino acids: CASSLRARPSSPDTQYF. The CDR3 DNA is TGCGCCAGCAGCTTGCGGGCGCGGCCTAGTTCGCCAGATACGCAGTATTTT.

As regards this clonotype: A much larger clone differs by one base, so this may be a read error. The chain is built from TRBV4-2 and TRBJ1-1; 8 nucleotides agree with TRBD1. This CDR3 spans 15 amino acids. The germline V gene has CDR1 LGHNA and CDR2 YNFKEQ. With 1 base clipped from V and 4 bases from J, the junction kept 5 bases outside the gene matches. The CDR3 DNA follows: TGTGCCAGCAGCCAAGTGGGACAGGAGGCCACTGAAGCTTTCTTT. It is translated as CASSQVGQEATEAFF.

The genes are TRBV19 and TRBJ2-4, with TRBD2 matching 11 bases. CDR1 and CDR2 (germline): LNHDA, SQIVND (reference sequence). With V trimmed by 6 bases and J by 3 bases, 7 bases remained unmatched. The CDR3 spans 16 residues. Here the CDR3 reads CASSKLAGEVKNIQYF. The DNA of the CDR3 is TGTGCCAGTAGCAAACTAGCGGGAGAGGTCAAAAACATTCAGTACTTC.

Many counts were recorded for this clonotype. V gene TRBV6-1 combines with J gene TRBJ2-1; TRBD2 matches 10 bases. The trim removed 6 bases at V and 7 bases at J, leaving 3 bases unmatched. This CDR3 has 13 amino acids. The germline gives CDR1 MNHNS, CDR2 SASEGT. Written as DNA, the CDR3 is TGTGCCAGCAGAATAGCGGGAGGAAATGAGCAGTTCTTC. This sequence encodes CASRIAGGNEQFF.

This clonotype was seen at least ten times. The CDR3 sequence is CSAIPQGGLALLSTDTQYF. DNA of the CDR3: TGCAGTGCTATCCCCCAGGGGGGACTAGCACTACTGAGCACAGATACGCAGTATTTT. V and J are TRBV20-1 and TRBJ2-3, with TRBD2 matching over 9 bases. The CDR3 loop spans 19 amino acids. J was trimmed by 0 bases and V by 4 bases; bases with no gene match: 17. Germline CDR1 and CDR2: DFQATT and SNEGSKA (reference sequence).

This clonotype was found many times. CDR3 in DNA: TGTGCCAGCAGTGAATTGTCTAGCGGGGGGGCAGATACGCAGTATTTT. Its translation: CASSELSSGGADTQYF. The rearrangement links TRBV25-1 to TRBJ2-3, with 12 bases fitting TRBD2. Germline V gene lookup returns CDR1 MGHDK and CDR2 SYGVNS. The J segment lost 4 bases and the V segment lost 1 base, leaving 3 bases of the junction unmatched. This CDR3 has 16 residues.

This clonotype has a count of ten or more. The genes are TRBV28 and TRBJ2-2; D remains unclear. This CDR3 is 15 amino acids long. Germline values: CDR1 MDHEN, CDR2 SYDVKM. V was cut by 6 bases and J by 0 bases, with 11 bases left in between. CDR3 sequence reads: CASSVPGTNTGELFF. In nucleotides, the CDR3 is TGTGCCAGCAGCGTGCCGGGCACGAACACCGGGGAGCTGTTTTTT.

Comments on this clonotype: The missing conserved phenylalanine or tryptophan at the end of this CDR3 makes a read error likely. The chain uses TRBV7-8 and TRBJ2-7, with D perhaps TRBD1 (5 bases). V shed 3 bases and J shed 4 bases, with 7 bases lying between them. Germline loops: CDR1 SGHVS, CDR2 FQNEAQ. The CDR3 contains 12 residues. The CDR3 nucleotides are TGTGCCAGCAGCTTCCAGGGTTACGAGCAGTACTGC. The encoded protein is CASSFQGYEQYC.

This clonotype was seen at least ten times. CDR3 sequence reads: CASSLFGEGGELFF. CDR3 sequence (DNA): TGTGCCAGCAGCTTATTTGGGGAAGGAGGGGAGCTGTTTTTT. The J gene is TRBJ2-2, the V gene TRBV7-3; the D is unclear. CDR3 length: 14 residues. The V gene lost 2 bases and the J gene lost 8 bases, with 12 bases spanning the gap. CDR1 SGHTA and CDR2 FQGTGA come from the germline V gene.

This clonotype was observed many times. The chain joins TRBV11-2 to TRBJ2-2, with 9 bases matching TRBD2. CDR3 length: 18 residues. CDR1 is SGHAT and CDR2 is FQNNGV in the germline V gene. The J segment lost 2 bases and the V segment lost 2 bases, leaving 9 bases of the junction unmatched. CDR3 in DNA: TGTGCCAGCAGCTTACGGCGGGGGGGCCCCAAAAACACCGGGGAGCTGTTTTTT. Residues: CASSLRRGGPKNTGELFF.

This clonotype has at least ten counts. The chain uses TRBV28 and TRBJ1-2, with a tentative D call TRBD1 (5 bases). Germline values: CDR1 MDHEN, CDR2 SYDVKM. This CDR3 contains 15 residues. V was shortened by 6 bases and J by 2 bases, with 16 bases between the two germline ends. The CDR3 loop reads CASSRGYRRNYGYTF. CDR3 DNA sequence: TGTGCCAGCAGCCGGGGGTACAGGAGGAACTATGGCTACACCTTC.

This clonotype was seen many times. The chain is built from TRBV29-1 and TRBJ2-5; D uncertain. Trimming cost V 2 bases and J 5 bases, with 15 bases left between them. The CDR3 is 14 residues long. Germline CDR1 SQVTM, CDR2 ANQGSEA. The CDR3 bases are TGCAGCGTTGAACCCAACCCCCTGGGGGAGACCCAGTACTTC. Translation gives CSVEPNPLGETQYF.

This clonotype was observed at least ten times. The V call is TRBV3-1, the J call TRBJ1-2; D remains unclear. The V gene lost 2 bases and the J gene lost 0 bases, with 10 bases spanning the gap. CDR1 and CDR2 (germline): LGHDT, YNNKEL (reference sequence). The CDR3 has 15 residues. The CDR3 nucleotides read TGTGCCAGCAGCCAAACGAGGCCGACTAACTATGGCTACACCTTC. Translated: CASSQTRPTNYGYTF.